This TCR beta chain is from a study of T cell repertoires in cytomegalovirus infection (dated by TCRdb to the late 2010s). A note on the overall study: Recently identified HLA-C-restricted CMV epitopes, whose presentation resists viral immunomodulation, were targeted by peptide stimulations together with well-studied HLA-B-restricted epitopes. The HLA type of each donor mattered for the analysis, because public TCR beta signatures pointed to carriage of CMV infection along with the matching HLA type.

V is cut back by 4 bases and J by 5 bases, with 7 bases in the junction unmatched. The CDR3 starts with the cysteine, ends with the phenylalanine, and has 17 residues. The only DNA kept is the CDR3, 51 bases in frame from the first base. Taken from the germline V gene (reference sequence), the CDR1 and CDR2 loops are PRHDT and FYEKMQ. The paper's findings and limits, for the study overall: The ex vivo response was dominated by HLA-C-restricted CMV-specific TCR beta clonotypes, which also provided the single most frequent clonotype in two of eight donors. Carriers of CMV infection plus the relevant HLA type were discriminated by the cumulative frequency of public TCR beta family members in the study cohort and in an independent roughly 400-donor cohort.

A remark on this clonotype: What this receptor recognizes is not known. Per-nucleotide qualities are absent, and no much larger clonotype sits a single base away.

Sequencer: Illumina HiSeq 1500. TCRdb applied fastp at Q25 and MiXCR to the public reads, then kept only in-frame beta chains. CDR3 protein duplicates are merged, each entry listing the most common genes and DNA. This sample is represented by hundreds of thousands of distinct CDR3 sequences; 31% of them were singletons. The top ten constitute roughly 13% of the sample. The treatment or condition label corresponds to: in vitro stimulation with specific CMV peptide epitopes to enrich CMV-specific T cells. The source material was cultured CD8+ T cells from PBMCs, sampled from culture after CMV antigen stimulation. The V gene is TRBV13 and the J gene is TRBJ2-3; 15 junctional bases match TRBD2. This TCR was recovered from a human donor in good health (CMV status not recorded). Some clones in this sample may be carry-over from other donors' samples. The base sequence is TGTGCCAGCAGCTCCGGGACTAGCGGGGGGCATCAAGATACGCAGTATTTT. The encoded protein is CASSSGTSGGHQDTQYF.